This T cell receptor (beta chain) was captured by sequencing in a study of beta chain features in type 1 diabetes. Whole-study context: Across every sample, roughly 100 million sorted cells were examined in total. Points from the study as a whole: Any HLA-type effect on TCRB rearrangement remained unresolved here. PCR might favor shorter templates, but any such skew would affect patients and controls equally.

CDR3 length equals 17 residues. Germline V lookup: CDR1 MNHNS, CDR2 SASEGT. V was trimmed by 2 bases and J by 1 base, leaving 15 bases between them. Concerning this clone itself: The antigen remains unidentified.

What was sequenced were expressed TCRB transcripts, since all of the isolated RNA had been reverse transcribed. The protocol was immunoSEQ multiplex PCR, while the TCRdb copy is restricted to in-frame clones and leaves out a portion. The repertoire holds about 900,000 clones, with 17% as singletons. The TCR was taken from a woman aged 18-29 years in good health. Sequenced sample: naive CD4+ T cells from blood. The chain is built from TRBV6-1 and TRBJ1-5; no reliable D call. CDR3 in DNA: TGTGCCAGCAGTGAATATATAAGACCTTGGAGCAATCAGCCCCAGCATTTT. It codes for CASSEYIRPWSNQPQHF.